A single sample is the source of the 30 T cell receptor beta chains below, sequenced in a study of shared clonotypes between healthy human individuals. TCRdb's table, derived via immunoSEQ multiplex PCR, lists solely in-frame clones and lacks some. The sample includes 2.3 million or so clones, 80% to 95% of them seen just once. Sequenced: naive CD4+ T cells from PBMCs. The subset was: CD45RA+ positively selected. These receptors all come from a man in his late teens or twenties in good health. Some clones in this sample may be carry-over from other donors' samples.

The V and J genes are TRBV5-1 and TRBJ1-4; no definite D call. Trimming shortened V by 3 bases and J by 7 bases, and 16 bases separated the two germline ends. The V gene's germline CDR1 is SGHRS and CDR2 YFSETQ. The CDR3 has 15 amino acids. CDR3 coding DNA: TGCGCCAGCAGCTCCGGCACCCGAGGAGGTGAAAAACTGTTTTTT. It encodes CASSSGTRGGEKLFF. The full variable domain, in which reference TRBV5-1 and TRBJ1-4 provide the parts outside the CDR3, is KAGVTQTPRYLIKTRGQQVTLSCSPISGHRSVSWYQQTPGQGLQFLFEYFSETQRNKGNFPGRFSGRQFSNSRSEMNVSTLELGDSALYLCASSSGTRGGEKLFFGSGTQLSVL.

The chain joins TRBV4-1 to TRBJ1-2; no clear D. V gave up 4 bases and J gave up 5 bases, with 11 bases separating them. This CDR3 is built from 13 residues. Germline V CDR1 and CDR2: MGHRA, YSYEKL. Here the CDR3 reads CASSPYPTYGYTF. The CDR3 region has the DNA TGCGCCAGCAGCCCATACCCCACTTATGGCTACACCTTC.

V is TRBV5-4 and J is TRBJ2-7; D is uncertain. Looked up from germline, CDR1 is SGHNT and CDR2 is YYREEE (reference sequence). V was clipped by 1 base and J by 4 bases, with 12 bases between them. The CDR3 has 14 residues. CDR3 sequence: CASSLFPPRYEQYF. CDR3 DNA sequence: TGTGCCAGCAGCTTGTTTCCGCCCCGATACGAGCAGTACTTC.

In this sample, this clone turned up once. The chain joins TRBV18 to TRBJ2-7; D is perhaps TRBD1 (6 bases). V lost 5 bases, J lost 7 bases, and 15 bases lay in between. Germline V gene sequence: CDR1 KGHSH, CDR2 LQKENI. The CDR3 loop spans 13 amino acids. The CDR3 DNA reads as TGTGCCAGCTCATTCCCAGGGGCGGAAGAGCAGTACTTC. Encoded protein: CASSFPGAEEQYF.

This clone has a single count. CDR3 in amino acids: CASSSRRGAGSTDTQYF. As DNA, the CDR3 is TGTGCCAGCAGCTCTAGACGGGGGGCGGGTAGCACAGATACGCAGTATTTT. J is TRBJ2-3 and V is TRBV28; possible D gene TRBD2, 7 bases. V shed 6 bases and J shed 0 bases, with 19 bases lying between them. Germline-derived CDR1 and CDR2 are MDHEN and SYDVKM. The length of the CDR3 is 17 residues.

The count of this clone is one. The chain combines TRBV27 with TRBJ2-3; a possible D gene is TRBD2 (6 bases). V was shortened by 6 bases and J by 6 bases, with 16 bases between the two germline ends. The CDR3 sequence is 14 residues long. The germline gives CDR1 MNHEY, CDR2 SMNVEV (reference sequence). CDR3 amino acids: CASRRQPAGDTQYF. CDR3 DNA: TGTGCCAGCAGGAGACAGCCGGCGGGGGATACGCAGTATTTT.

The rearrangement links TRBV4-3 to TRBJ2-3; D is uncertain. The germline gives CDR1 LGHNA, CDR2 YSLEER. The CDR3 sequence is 16 residues long. With 0 bases removed from V and 0 bases from J, the gap between germline ends came to 10 bases. The CDR3 loop reads CASSQEGTPSTDTQYF. CDR3 sequence (DNA): TGCGCCAGCAGCCAAGAAGGAACGCCTAGCACAGATACGCAGTATTTT.

In this sample, this clone turned up a few times. J is TRBJ2-2 and V is TRBV2; the D gene is possibly TRBD1 (5 bases). Germline CDR1 SNHLY, CDR2 FYNNEI. The V end lost 4 bases, the J end lost 1 base, and 7 bases lay between the germline ends. This CDR3 comprises 14 residues. The CDR3 DNA reads as TGTGCCAGCAGTGTGGGGCAGAACACCGGGGAGCTGTTTTTT. Translated, it gives CASSVGQNTGELFF.

A remark on this clone: The same CDR3 arises from other DNA sequences in this sample as well. The genes are TRBV7-3 and TRBJ1-1; D is undetermined. The CDR3 totals 13 residues. CDR1 is SGHTA, CDR2 FQGTGA, per germline. V was clipped by 0 bases and J by 3 bases, with 5 bases between them. The CDR3 loop is CASSLTQDTEAFF. The CDR3 region has the DNA TGTGCCAGCAGCTTAACTCAAGACACTGAAGCTTTCTTT.

The chain uses TRBV25-1 and TRBJ2-1; tentative D call: TRBD1 (6 bases). V lost 2 bases, J lost 2 bases, and 13 bases lay in between. The CDR3 extends over 16 amino acids. The germline V gene has CDR1 MGHDK and CDR2 SYGVNS. Here the CDR3 DNA reads TGTGCCAGCAGTGAAGACCGGACAGCACCCTACAATGAGCAGTTCTTC. Translation gives CASSEDRTAPYNEQFF.

This chain links TRBV6-1 with TRBJ1-2; weak D call: TRBD1 (5 bases). The germline V gene encodes CDR1 MNHNS and CDR2 SASEGT. V gave up 3 bases and J gave up 0 bases, with 14 bases separating them. The CDR3 extends over 16 amino acids. The CDR3 coding sequence is TGTGCCAGCAGTGAGGGGCCACCTAACGCTAACTATGGCTACACCTTC. As protein: CASSEGPPNANYGYTF.

The rearrangement uses TRBV19 and TRBJ1-1; D not certain. The V and J ends lost 3 bases and 0 bases respectively, with 11 bases between them. Germline assignment: CDR1 LNHDA and CDR2 SQIVND (reference sequence). This CDR3 has 15 amino acids. CDR3 protein: CASSIRTDLNTEAFF. The CDR3, as DNA: TGTGCCAGTAGTATTCGGACTGACTTGAACACTGAAGCTTTCTTT.

This chain joins TRBV25-1 and TRBJ1-3; possibly TRBD1 for D (6 bases). CDR3 length: 13 amino acids. Germline assignment: CDR1 MGHDK and CDR2 SYGVNS. Trimming took 8 bases from V and 8 from J, leaving 16 bases between them. The CDR3 DNA reads TGTGCCAGCGGAATACAGGGTTTCGACACCATATATTTT. Its protein product is CASGIQGFDTIYF.

This chain uses TRBV19 with TRBJ2-7; 7 bases agree with TRBD2. Per the germline V gene, CDR1 is LNHDA and CDR2 is SQIVND (reference sequence). Losses at the gene ends were 5 bases for V and 5 bases for J; bases not matched to a gene: 3. The CDR3 has 12 amino acids. CDR3 amino acids: CASSRAGDEQYF. The CDR3 coding sequence is TGTGCCAGTAGTCGGGCGGGAGACGAGCAGTACTTC.

In regard to this clone: The same CDR3 arises from other DNA sequences in this sample as well. The rearrangement uses TRBV15 and TRBJ1-5; no definite D call. The CDR3 extends over 12 amino acids. V was clipped by 0 bases and J by 7 bases, with 4 bases between them. CDR1 and CDR2 from the germline V gene are LNHNV and YYDKDF (reference sequence). The DNA for the CDR3 is TGTGCCACCAGCAGAGACCGCCAGCCCCAGCATTTT. Translation: CATSRDRQPQHF.

In its sample, this clone was seen once. J is TRBJ1-3 and V is TRBV11-2; D unresolved. V shed 5 bases and J shed 5 bases, with 7 bases lying between them. In germline, CDR1 is SGHAT, CDR2 FQNNGV. The CDR3 is 12 residues long. CDR3 nucleotides: TGTGCCAGCAGCCTGCCTCGAAACACCATATATTTT. Protein sequence: CASSLPRNTIYF. The full variable domain, its missing parts supplied by reference TRBV11-2 and TRBJ1-3, is EAGVAQSPRYKIIEKRQSVAFWCNPISGHATLYWYQQILGQGPKLLIQFQNNGVVDDSQLPKDRFSAERLKGVDSTLKIQPAKLEDSAVYLCASSLPRNTIYFGEGSWLTVV.

Regarding this clone: Other DNA sequences in this sample translate to the same CDR3. This rearrangement joins TRBV30 to TRBJ1-2; 7 bases line up with TRBD1. In germline, CDR1 is GTSNPN, CDR2 SVGIG (reference sequence). The CDR3 runs 11 residues. Unmatched junction bases numbered 0, after V lost 0 bases and J lost 8 bases. In DNA form, the CDR3 reads TGTGCCTGGAGTGTAGGGGGCGGCTACACCTTC. Translating it yields CAWSVGGGYTF.

The chain links TRBV4-1 to TRBJ2-3; 8 bases agree with TRBD1. The CDR3 is 16 residues long. The V gene's germline CDR1 is MGHRA and CDR2 YSYEKL. With V trimmed by 0 bases and J by 4 bases, 6 bases remained unmatched. The CDR3 protein is CASSQDRQGAADTQYF. For the CDR3, the DNA is TGCGCCAGCAGCCAAGATCGGCAGGGGGCCGCAGATACGCAGTATTTT.

V is TRBV19 and J is TRBJ2-3; D possibly corresponds to TRBD2 (6 bases). CDR3 length: 13 residues. Trimming pared 10 bases from V and 5 bases from J, leaving 16 bases between. CDR1 and CDR2 from the germline V gene are LNHDA and SQIVND (reference sequence). The CDR3 DNA sequence: TGTGCCACTACAGTGGAGGGTTTAGATACGCAGTATTTT. It codes for CATTVEGLDTQYF.

The J gene is TRBJ2-5, the V gene TRBV23-1, with D possibly matching TRBD2 (5 bases). TRBV23-1 is sorted into the ORF group, with uncertain function. Trimming shortened V by 3 bases and J by 3 bases, and 8 bases separated the two germline ends. The CDR3 contains 13 residues. The CDR3: CASSQRAKETQYF. The DNA of the CDR3 is TGCGCCAGCAGTCAGCGGGCCAAAGAGACCCAGTACTTC.

The V call is TRBV2, the J call TRBJ2-7; maybe TRBD2 (6 bases). There are 12 residues in the CDR3. V dropped 8 bases and J dropped 2 bases, with 10 bases sitting between them. The germline V gene has CDR1 SNHLY and CDR2 FYNNEI. The CDR3 reads CASASETYEQYF. The CDR3 coding sequence is TGTGCCAGCGCTAGCGAGACCTACGAGCAGTACTTC.

Concerning this clone: Other DNA sequences in the sample encode the same CDR3. The chain carries TRBV20-1 and TRBJ2-1, with D uncertain. CDR1 DFQATT and CDR2 SNEGSKA come from the germline V gene (reference sequence). This CDR3 has 11 amino acids. Trimming removed 3 bases at V and 7 bases at J, with 7 bases between. CDR3 sequence: CSASLGNEQFF. The CDR3 region has the DNA TGCAGTGCTAGTCTGGGAAATGAGCAGTTCTTC.

About this clone itself: The identical CDR3 is also encoded by other nucleotide sequences in the sample. This rearrangement joins TRBV6-5 to TRBJ2-7; D unresolved. Per the germline V gene, CDR1 is MNHEY and CDR2 is SVGAGI. The CDR3 spans 15 residues. Trimming removed 0 bases at V and 2 bases at J, with 11 bases between. Here the CDR3 reads CASSYSSGFPYEQYF. The CDR3, as DNA: TGTGCCAGCAGTTACTCGAGTGGGTTCCCCTACGAGCAGTACTTC.

Notes on this clone: The sample carries other DNA sequences with the same CDR3. The chain couples TRBV28 to TRBJ1-2; no definite D call. Trimming removed 5 bases at V and 4 bases at J, with 8 bases between. The germline gives CDR1 MDHEN, CDR2 SYDVKM. The CDR3 loop spans 12 amino acids. The CDR3 sequence: CASSPRLYGYTF. For the CDR3, the DNA is TGTGCCAGCAGTCCACGACTCTATGGCTACACCTTC.

The chain recombines TRBV28 with TRBJ1-1; TRBD1 might be the D (5 bases). Germline V gene data show CDR1 as MDHEN and CDR2 as SYDVKM. The V end lost 6 bases, the J end lost 11 bases, and 16 bases lay between the germline ends. The CDR3 sequence is 12 residues long. DNA for the CDR3: TGTGCCAGCAGAGGGGCGGGGGTGCGGGCTTTCTTT. Translating gives CASRGAGVRAFF.

The rearrangement joins TRBV29-1 to TRBJ1-2; 12 bases align to TRBD1. Germline V gives CDR1 SQVTM, CDR2 ANQGSEA. The CDR3 consists of 14 residues. The V segment lost 6 bases and the J segment 8 bases; nucleotides outside the gene matches: 10. DNA for the CDR3: TGCAGCGTCCAGCCGGGACAGGGGGCGGGGGGCTACACCTTC. Protein: CSVQPGQGAGGYTF.

The genes are TRBV5-4 and TRBJ2-1, with 10 bases lining up with TRBD1. The germline CDR1 and CDR2 sequences are SGHNT and YYREEE (reference sequence). The V and J ends lost 4 bases and 2 bases, in that order; junction bases with no gene match: 3. The CDR3 covers 15 residues. CDR3: CASSVDRGPYNEQFF. The CDR3 DNA reads TGTGCCAGCAGCGTAGACAGGGGGCCCTACAATGAGCAGTTCTTC. Combining the CDR3 with reference TRBV5-4 and TRBJ2-1 gives the whole variable domain ETGVTQSPTHLIKTRGQQVTLRCSSQSGHNTVSWYQQALGQGPQFIFQYYREEENGRGNFPPRFSGLQFPNYSSELNVNALELDDSALYLCASSVDRGPYNEQFFGPGTRLTVL.

The gene calls are TRBV6-1 and TRBJ2-2, with D possibly being TRBD1 or TRBD2 (5 bases each). CDR1 is MNHNS and CDR2 is SASEGT in the germline V gene. The CDR3 extends over 15 amino acids. The ends were cut back, 2 bases at V and 6 bases at J, with 13 bases in the middle. In nucleotides, the CDR3 is TGTGCCAGCAGTGAAAACGGGGCAGGTCCCGGGGAGCTGTTTTTT. It is translated as CASSENGAGPGELFF.

This sequence joins TRBV5-1 and TRBJ1-1, with 10 nucleotides matching TRBD1. The CDR3 has 16 amino acids. The germline V gene has CDR1 SGHRS and CDR2 YFSETQ. The V segment lost 4 bases and the J segment 2 bases; nucleotides outside the gene matches: 8. The CDR3 nucleotides are TGCGCCAGCAGCCAGAGACAGGGGGCTTTAAACACTGAAGCTTTCTTT. Residues: CASSQRQGALNTEAFF.

J is TRBJ2-5 and V is TRBV9; possibly TRBD1 for D (7 bases). The ends were cut back, 3 bases at V and 5 bases at J, with 14 bases in the middle. The CDR3 contains 14 residues. Germline-derived CDR1 and CDR2 are SGDLS and YYNGEE. CDR3: CASSAIAGGETQYF. The CDR3, as DNA: TGTGCCAGCAGCGCAATTGCAGGGGGGGAGACCCAGTACTTC.